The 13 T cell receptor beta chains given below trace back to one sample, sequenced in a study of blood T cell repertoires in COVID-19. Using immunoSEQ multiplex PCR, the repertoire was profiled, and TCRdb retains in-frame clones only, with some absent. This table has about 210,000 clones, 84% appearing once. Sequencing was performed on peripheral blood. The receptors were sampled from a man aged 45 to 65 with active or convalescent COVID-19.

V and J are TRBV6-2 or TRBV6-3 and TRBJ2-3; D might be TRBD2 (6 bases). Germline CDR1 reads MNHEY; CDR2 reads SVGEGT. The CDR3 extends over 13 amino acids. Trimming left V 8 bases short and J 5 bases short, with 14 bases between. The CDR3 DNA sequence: TGTGCCAGCCGCCGGGACTTGATAGATACGCAGTATTTT. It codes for CASRRDLIDTQYF.

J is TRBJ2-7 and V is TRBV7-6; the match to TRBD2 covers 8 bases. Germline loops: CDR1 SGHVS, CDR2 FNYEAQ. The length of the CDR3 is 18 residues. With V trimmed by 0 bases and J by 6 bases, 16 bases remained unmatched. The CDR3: CASSLAYGTGGYLGEQYF. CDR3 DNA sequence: TGTGCCAGCAGCTTAGCGTATGGTACGGGAGGGTATTTAGGCGAGCAGTACTTC.

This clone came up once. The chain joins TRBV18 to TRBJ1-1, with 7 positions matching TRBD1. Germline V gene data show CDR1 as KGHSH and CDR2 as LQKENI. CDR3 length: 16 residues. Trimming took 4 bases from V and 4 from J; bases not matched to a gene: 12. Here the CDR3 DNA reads TGTGCCAGCTCACACAGAGGGGGCTTGAACCCCACTGAAGCTTTCTTT. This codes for CASSHRGGLNPTEAFF. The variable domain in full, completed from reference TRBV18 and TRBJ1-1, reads NAGVMQNPRHLVRRRGQEARLRCSPMKGHSHVYWYRQLPEEGLKFMVYLQKENIIDESGMPKERFSAEFPKEGPSILRIQQVVRGDSAAYFCASSHRGGLNPTEAFFGQGTRLTVV.

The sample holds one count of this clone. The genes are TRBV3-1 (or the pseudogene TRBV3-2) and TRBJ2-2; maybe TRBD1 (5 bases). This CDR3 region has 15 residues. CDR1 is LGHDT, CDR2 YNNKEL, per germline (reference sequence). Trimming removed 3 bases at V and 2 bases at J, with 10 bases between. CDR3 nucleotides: TGTGCCAGCAGCCACCGACAGATTAACACCGGGGAGCTGTTTTTT. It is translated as CASSHRQINTGELFF.

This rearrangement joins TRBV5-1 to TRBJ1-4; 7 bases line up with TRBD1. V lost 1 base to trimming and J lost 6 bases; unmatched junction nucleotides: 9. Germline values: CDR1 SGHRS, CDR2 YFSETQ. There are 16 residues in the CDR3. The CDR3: CASSLHSGGRYEKLFF. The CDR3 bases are TGCGCCAGCAGCTTGCACTCAGGGGGGAGGTATGAAAAACTGTTTTTT.

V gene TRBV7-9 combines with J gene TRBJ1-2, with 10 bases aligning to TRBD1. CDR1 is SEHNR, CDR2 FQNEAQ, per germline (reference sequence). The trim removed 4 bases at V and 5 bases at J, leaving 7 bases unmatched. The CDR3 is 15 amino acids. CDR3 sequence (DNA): TGTGCCAGCAGCTATGGGACAGGGGACTCTTATGGCTACACCTTC. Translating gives CASSYGTGDSYGYTF.

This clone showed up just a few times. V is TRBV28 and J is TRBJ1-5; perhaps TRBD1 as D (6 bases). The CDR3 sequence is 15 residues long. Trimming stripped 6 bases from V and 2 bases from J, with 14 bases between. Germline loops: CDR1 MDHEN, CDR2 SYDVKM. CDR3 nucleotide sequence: TGTGCCAGCAGAAACCGGGACACCCGCAATCAGCCCCAGCATTTT. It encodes CASRNRDTRNQPQHF.

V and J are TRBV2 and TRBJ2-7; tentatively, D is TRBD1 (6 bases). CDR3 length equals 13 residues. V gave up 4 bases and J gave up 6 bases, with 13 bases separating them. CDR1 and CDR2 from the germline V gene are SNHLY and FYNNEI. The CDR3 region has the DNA TGTGCCAGCAGTGGAGAGACAGGCACCGAGCAGTACGTC. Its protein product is CASSGETGTEQYV.

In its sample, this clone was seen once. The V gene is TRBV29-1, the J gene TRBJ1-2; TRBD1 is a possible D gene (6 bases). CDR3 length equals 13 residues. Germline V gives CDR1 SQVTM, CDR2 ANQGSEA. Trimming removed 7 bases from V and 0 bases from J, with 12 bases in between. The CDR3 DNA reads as TGCAGCGGGCTACAGGGAGCTAACTATGGCTACACCTTC. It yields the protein CSGLQGANYGYTF.

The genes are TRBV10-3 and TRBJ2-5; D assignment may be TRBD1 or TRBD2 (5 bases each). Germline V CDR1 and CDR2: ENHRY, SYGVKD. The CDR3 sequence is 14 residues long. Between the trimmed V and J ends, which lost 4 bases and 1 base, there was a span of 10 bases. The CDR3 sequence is CAISVSGSQETQYF. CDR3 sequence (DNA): TGTGCCATCAGTGTGTCAGGGAGCCAAGAGACCCAGTACTTC.

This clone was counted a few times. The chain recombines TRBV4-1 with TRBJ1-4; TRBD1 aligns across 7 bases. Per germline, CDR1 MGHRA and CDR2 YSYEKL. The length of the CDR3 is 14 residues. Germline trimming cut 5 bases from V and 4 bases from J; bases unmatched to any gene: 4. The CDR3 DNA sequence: TGCGCCAGCAGCATGACAGGGTTTAATGAAAAACTGTTTTTT. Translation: CASSMTGFNEKLFF.

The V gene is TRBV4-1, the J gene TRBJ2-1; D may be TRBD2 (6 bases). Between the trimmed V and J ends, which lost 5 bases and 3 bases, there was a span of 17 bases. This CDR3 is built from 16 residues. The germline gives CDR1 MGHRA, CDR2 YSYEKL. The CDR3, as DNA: TGCGCCAGCAGCTCAAGGGCGGTAGCGGACTACAATGAGCAGTTCTTC. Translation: CASSSRAVADYNEQFF.

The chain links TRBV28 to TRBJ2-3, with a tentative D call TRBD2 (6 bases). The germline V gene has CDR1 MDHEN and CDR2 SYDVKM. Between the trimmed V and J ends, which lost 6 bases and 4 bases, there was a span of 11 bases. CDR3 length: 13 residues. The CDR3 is CASSLPGADTQYF. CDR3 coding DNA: TGTGCCAGCAGCCTTCCGGGGGCAGATACGCAGTATTTT. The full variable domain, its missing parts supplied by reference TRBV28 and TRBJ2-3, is DVKVTQSSRYLVKRTGEKVFLECVQDMDHENMFWYRQDPGLGLRLIYFSYDVKMKEKGDIPEGYSVSREKKERFSLILESASTNQTSMYLCASSLPGADTQYFGPGTRLTVL.